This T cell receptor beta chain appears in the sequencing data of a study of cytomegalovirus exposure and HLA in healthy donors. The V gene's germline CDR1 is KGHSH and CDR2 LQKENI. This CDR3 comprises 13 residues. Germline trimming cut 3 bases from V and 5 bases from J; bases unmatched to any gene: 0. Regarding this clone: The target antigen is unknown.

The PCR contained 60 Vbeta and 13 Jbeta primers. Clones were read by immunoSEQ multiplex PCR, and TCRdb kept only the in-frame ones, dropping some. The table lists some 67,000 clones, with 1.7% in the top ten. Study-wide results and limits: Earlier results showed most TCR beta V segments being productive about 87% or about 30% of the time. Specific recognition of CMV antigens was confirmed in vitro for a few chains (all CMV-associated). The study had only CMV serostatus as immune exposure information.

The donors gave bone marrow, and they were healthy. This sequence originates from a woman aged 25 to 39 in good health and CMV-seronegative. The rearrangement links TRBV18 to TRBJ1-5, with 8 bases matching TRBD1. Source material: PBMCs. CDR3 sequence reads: CASSPTGDQPQHF. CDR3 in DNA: TGTGCCAGCTCACCGACAGGGGATCAGCCCCAGCATTTT.